The clone carrying this T cell receptor beta chain has only one observation. Its antigen remains unknown. The germline gives CDR1 SGHVS, CDR2 FQNEAQ. Trimming shortened V by 1 base and J by 1 base, and 13 bases separated the two germline ends. The CDR3 has 16 residues. This entry is derived from a study of T cell responses to AZD1222 COVID-19 vaccine. About the research overall: Second doses that came at about 4 or about 12 weeks were put together.

The data were produced by immunoSEQ multiplex PCR, yet TCRdb's version contains in-frame clones alone and is incomplete. The data contain about 92,000 clones, 80% to 90% of them singletons. Study-wide results and caveats: Repertoire samples came only from after the peak T cell response. Spike as a whole was targeted by vaccine-associated CD4 TCRs, dominant at 160-218 and 743-854. Spike-specific TCR breadth and depth were elevated following two AZD1222 doses.

The input for sequencing was peripheral blood, taken on day 0 of AZD1222 vaccination. The receptor comes from an adult in good health. V gene TRBV7-8 combines with J gene TRBJ1-2, with a possible D match to TRBD1 (6 bases). This CDR3 is CASSLEGGALNYGYTF. CDR3 DNA: TGTGCCAGCAGCTTAGAGGGGGGAGCCCTTAACTATGGCTACACCTTC.